This entry lists 20 T cell receptor beta chains sequenced from one sample in a study of beta chain features in type 1 diabetes. Points from the study as a whole: Type 1 diabetes patients showed a moderate but significant shortening of TCRB CDR3s in all four CD4+ subsets.

Isolated RNA was reverse transcribed in full, so expressed TCRB transcripts were sequenced. Here immunoSEQ multiplex PCR was the method, and the copy in TCRdb shows in-frame clones only, minus some. Of about 650,000 clones listed, 12% were seen once; the top ten hold more than 0.09%. Their specific antigens are unknown. Specimen: naive CD4+ T cells from blood. Receptor source: a man aged 30 to 39 with type 1 diabetes.

The V and J genes are TRBV5-4 and TRBJ1-5; D is ambiguous. From germline, CDR1 is SGHNT and CDR2 YYREEE (reference sequence). The CDR3 has 12 amino acids. Trimming shortened V by 2 bases and J by 5 bases, and 5 bases separated the two germline ends. CDR3 in amino acids: CASSLHDQPQHF. In DNA, the CDR3 is TGTGCCAGCAGCTTACACGATCAGCCCCAGCATTTT.

This clone occurred a few times. The V call is TRBV5-1, the J call TRBJ1-2; D unclear. CDR3 length: 15 residues. V dropped 0 bases and J dropped 0 bases, with 9 bases sitting between them. In germline, CDR1 is SGHRS, CDR2 YFSETQ. The CDR3 DNA sequence: TGCGCCAGCAGCTTGGGCGCAACTACTAACTATGGCTACACCTTC. This gives the protein CASSLGATTNYGYTF.

This clone was detected once. The gene calls are TRBV18 and TRBJ2-3; 10 bases match TRBD2. Germline trimming cut 5 bases from V and 2 bases from J; bases unmatched to any gene: 7. The germline V gene encodes CDR1 KGHSH and CDR2 LQKENI. The CDR3 has 16 residues. The CDR3 nucleotides are TGTGCCAGCTCATCCACTAGCGGGGCCGCCACAGATACGCAGTATTTT. This gives the protein CASSSTSGAATDTQYF.

This chain's CDR3 is CASSLDLEQYF. CDR3 DNA: TGTGCCAGCAGCTTAGATCTGGAGCAGTACTTC. The chain links TRBV7-2 to TRBJ2-7; D unresolved. Germline-derived CDR1 and CDR2 are SGHTA and FQGNSA. V was cut by 1 base and J by 7 bases, with 5 bases left in between. There are 11 residues in the CDR3.

The chain carries TRBV9 and TRBJ1-2, with TRBD1 identical over 9 bases. Germline lookup yields CDR1 SGDLS and CDR2 YYNGEE. The V and J ends lost 5 bases and 5 bases, in that order; junction bases with no gene match: 7. The CDR3 covers 14 residues. The CDR3 DNA reads TGTGCCAGCAGTCAACAGGGGGCCTGGTATGGCTACACCTTC. Protein product: CASSQQGAWYGYTF.

The chain couples TRBV7-6 to TRBJ2-2; 9 nucleotides match TRBD2. This CDR3 is built from 15 residues. CDR1 and CDR2 from the germline V gene are SGHVS and FNYEAQ. V shed 1 base, J shed 4 bases, and the junction held 1 base outside the gene matches. The CDR3: CASSLGTSATGELFF. The CDR3 DNA reads TGTGCCAGCAGCTTAGGGACTAGCGCCACCGGGGAGCTGTTTTTT. The whole variable domain, remainder taken from reference TRBV7-6 and TRBJ2-2, is GAGVSQSPRYKVTKRGQDVALRCDPISGHVSLYWYRQALGQGPEFLTYFNYEAQQDKSGLPNDRFSAERPEGSISTLTIQRTEQRDSAMYRCASSLGTSATGELFFGEGSRLTVL.

This clone was observed a handful of times. The chain combines TRBV9 with TRBJ2-5; 8 nucleotides line up with TRBD1. V lost 4 bases, J lost 2 bases, and 1 base stayed unmatched. The CDR3 has 13 residues. The germline V gene encodes CDR1 SGDLS and CDR2 YYNGEE. The CDR3 sequence is CASSRDRQETQYF. CDR3 coding DNA: TGTGCCAGCAGCAGGGACAGGCAAGAGACCCAGTACTTC.

The chain combines TRBV7-8 with TRBJ2-7; D is undetermined. Germline V gives CDR1 SGHVS, CDR2 FQNEAQ. CDR3 size: 13 residues. Deletions cut 9 bases from V and 4 bases from J, with 16 bases between. The CDR3 spells CASKAQGKYEQYF. CDR3 in DNA: TGTGCCAGTAAGGCACAAGGGAAGTACGAGCAGTACTTC.

A few counts support this clone. The chain has TRBV29-1 and TRBJ2-3, with 14 positions matching TRBD2. V lost 6 bases to trimming and J lost 0 bases; unmatched junction nucleotides: 5. Germline lookup yields CDR1 SQVTM and CDR2 ANQGSEA. The CDR3 consists of 16 residues. CDR3 loop: CSVGTSGGSSTDTQYF. The CDR3 coding sequence is TGCAGCGTGGGGACTAGCGGGGGCTCTAGCACAGATACGCAGTATTTT.

The J gene is TRBJ1-5, the V gene TRBV6-6; TRBD1 matches 7 bases. V trimming: 5 bases; J trimming: 2 bases; junction bases outside the gene matches: 6. The CDR3 covers 15 residues. Germline CDR1 reads MNHNY; CDR2 reads SVGAGI (reference sequence). The CDR3 DNA sequence: TGTGCCAGCAGTGACCAGGGGGTCGGCAATCAGCCCCAGCATTTT. Encoded protein: CASSDQGVGNQPQHF.

The genes are TRBV5-1 and TRBJ2-4; maybe TRBD1 (7 bases). The V and J ends lost 2 bases and 0 bases respectively, with 15 bases between them. Germline V gene lookup returns CDR1 SGHRS and CDR2 YFSETQ. The CDR3 covers 17 residues. The CDR3 nucleotides read TGCGCCAGCAGCTTCCTTGGACAGGAGGGAGCCAAAAACATTCAGTACTTC. Its protein product is CASSFLGQEGAKNIQYF.

In its sample, this clone was seen a few times. The chain combines TRBV19 with TRBJ1-2; D call uncertain. This CDR3 has 15 residues. The germline CDR1 and CDR2 sequences are LNHDA and SQIVND (reference sequence). The V gene lost 7 bases and the J gene lost 2 bases, with 17 bases spanning the gap. CDR3: CASTMGPRGNYGYTF. The CDR3 DNA is TGTGCCAGTACCATGGGCCCGCGGGGAAACTATGGCTACACCTTC.

In this sample, this clone turned up a few times. The chain is built from TRBV28 and TRBJ1-5; tentatively, D is TRBD1 (5 bases). Germline loops: CDR1 MDHEN, CDR2 SYDVKM. The CDR3 spans 12 residues. Trimming removed 7 bases at V and 6 bases at J, with 10 bases between. The CDR3 here is CASMRQTQPQHF. The CDR3 DNA follows: TGTGCCAGCATGAGACAGACTCAGCCCCAGCATTTT.

The CDR3 sequence is CASSVDPVSSYNEQFF. For the CDR3, the DNA is TGTGCCAGCAGCGTAGACCCGGTGAGCTCCTACAATGAGCAGTTCTTC. The rearrangement links TRBV9 to TRBJ2-1; D not certain. The CDR3 has 16 amino acids. V lost 0 bases to trimming and J lost 0 bases, with 10 bases between them. Germline-derived CDR1 and CDR2 are SGDLS and YYNGEE.

The chain recombines TRBV7-9 with TRBJ2-7, with D possibly TRBD2 on 5 matching bases. Germline V gene data show CDR1 as SEHNR and CDR2 as FQNEAQ (reference sequence). Trimming stripped 3 bases from V and 0 bases from J, with 15 bases between. The CDR3 loop spans 16 amino acids. CDR3 DNA sequence: TGTGCCAGCAGCTTTCCGGGATGGACCAGCTCCTACGAGCAGTACTTC. This sequence encodes CASSFPGWTSSYEQYF.

This clone turned up a few times. The chain recombines TRBV11-2 with TRBJ2-1, with 11 bases identical to TRBD2. Germline assignment: CDR1 SGHAT and CDR2 FQNNGV. This CDR3 is 17 amino acids long. Trimming removed 5 bases from V and 4 bases from J; junction bases left unmatched: 10. CDR3 region: CASSPRKLAGEYNEQFF. CDR3 sequence (DNA): TGTGCCAGCAGCCCTAGGAAACTAGCGGGGGAGTACAATGAGCAGTTCTTC.

This clone was seen a handful of times. The chain combines TRBV6-5 with TRBJ2-3; 8 bases are shared with TRBD1. The CDR3 totals 15 residues. J was trimmed by 5 bases and V by 3 bases; bases with no gene match: 7. CDR1 MNHEY and CDR2 SVGAGI come from the germline V gene. The CDR3 protein is CASSYPGQGVDTQYF. The CDR3 DNA reads TGTGCCAGCAGTTATCCCGGACAGGGCGTAGATACGCAGTATTTT.

This clone turned up a few times. The V gene is TRBV6-5, the J gene TRBJ1-2; D remains unclear. This CDR3 is built from 13 residues. In germline, CDR1 is MNHEY, CDR2 SVGAGI. The V end lost 2 bases, the J end lost 2 bases, and 6 bases lay between the germline ends. The CDR3 protein is CASSYEENYGYTF. CDR3 sequence (DNA): TGTGCCAGCAGTTACGAGGAGAACTATGGCTACACCTTC.

As regards this clone: The junction differs from germline at one of its ends, possibly a read error. The rearrangement links TRBV6-6 to TRBJ1-4; D perhaps matches TRBD1 (6 bases). The germline V gene encodes CDR1 MNHNY and CDR2 SVGAGI (reference sequence). The CDR3 length is 14 residues. This CDR3 reads CASNYRDLDEKLFF. DNA of the CDR3: TGTGCCAGCAATTACAGGGATCTGGATGAAAAACTGTTTTTT.

This clone appeared a few times. The chain links TRBV7-2 to TRBJ2-1, with D hard to call. Trimming removed 1 base at V and 0 bases at J, with 7 bases between. Per germline, CDR1 SGHTA and CDR2 FQGNSA. CDR3 size: 15 residues. CDR3 sequence (DNA): TGTGCCAGCAGCTTAGACTTGAGCTCCTACAATGAGCAGTTCTTC. It is translated as CASSLDLSSYNEQFF.